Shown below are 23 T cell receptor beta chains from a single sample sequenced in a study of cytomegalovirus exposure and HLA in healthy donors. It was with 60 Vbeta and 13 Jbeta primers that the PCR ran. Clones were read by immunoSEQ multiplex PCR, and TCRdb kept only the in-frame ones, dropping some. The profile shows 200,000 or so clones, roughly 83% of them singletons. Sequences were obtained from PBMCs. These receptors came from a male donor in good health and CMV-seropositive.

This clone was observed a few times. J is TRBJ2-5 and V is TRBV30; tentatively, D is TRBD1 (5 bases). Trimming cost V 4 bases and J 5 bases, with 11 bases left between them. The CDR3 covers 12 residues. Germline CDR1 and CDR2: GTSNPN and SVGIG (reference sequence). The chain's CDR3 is CAWIGVGETQYF. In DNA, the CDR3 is TGTGCCTGGATAGGGGTTGGGGAGACCCAGTACTTC.

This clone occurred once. CDR3 protein: CAWSSGTPSYEQFF. The CDR3 nucleotides read TGTGCCTGGTCCAGCGGGACGCCGAGCTATGAGCAGTTCTTC. The chain links TRBV30 to TRBJ2-1; the match to TRBD2 covers 7 bases. CDR1 is GTSNPN and CDR2 is SVGIG in the germline V gene (reference sequence). The CDR3 runs 14 residues. V was pared by 5 bases and J by 8 bases, with 12 bases of the junction left unmatched. Full variable domain (remainder filled in from reference TRBV30 and TRBJ2-1): SQTIHQWPATLVQPVGSPLSLECTVEGTSNPNLYWYRQAAGRGLQLLFYSVGIGQISSEVPQNLSASRPQDRQFILSSKKLLLSDSGFYLCAWSSGTPSYEQFFGPGTRLTVL.

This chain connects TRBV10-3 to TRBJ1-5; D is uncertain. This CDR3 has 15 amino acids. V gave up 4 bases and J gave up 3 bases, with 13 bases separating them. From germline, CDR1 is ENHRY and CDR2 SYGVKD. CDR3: CAISAHRDDNQPQHF. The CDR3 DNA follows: TGTGCCATCAGTGCGCACAGAGACGACAATCAGCCCCAGCATTTT.

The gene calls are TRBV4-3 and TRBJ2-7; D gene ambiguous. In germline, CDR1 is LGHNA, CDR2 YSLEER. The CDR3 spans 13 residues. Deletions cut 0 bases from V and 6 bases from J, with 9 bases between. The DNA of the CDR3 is TGCGCCAGCAGCCAAGATCCCAGGCGCGAGCAGTACTTC. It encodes CASSQDPRREQYF.

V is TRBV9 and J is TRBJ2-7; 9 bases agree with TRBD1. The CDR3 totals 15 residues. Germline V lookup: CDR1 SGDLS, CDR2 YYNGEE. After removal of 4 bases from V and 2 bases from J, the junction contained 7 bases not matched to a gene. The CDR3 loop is CASSPQGQGPYEQYF. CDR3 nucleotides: TGTGCCAGCAGCCCCCAGGGACAGGGTCCCTACGAGCAGTACTTC.

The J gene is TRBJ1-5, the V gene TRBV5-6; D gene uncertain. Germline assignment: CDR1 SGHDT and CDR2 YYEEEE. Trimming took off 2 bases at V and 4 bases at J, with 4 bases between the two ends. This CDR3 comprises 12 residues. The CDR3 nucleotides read TGTGCCAGCAGCTTACGGAATCAGCCCCAGCATTTT. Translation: CASSLRNQPQHF.

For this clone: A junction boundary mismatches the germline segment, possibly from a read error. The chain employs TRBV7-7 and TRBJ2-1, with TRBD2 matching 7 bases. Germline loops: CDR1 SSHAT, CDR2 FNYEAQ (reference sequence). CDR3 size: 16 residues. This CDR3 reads CASSEGLAGAANEQFF. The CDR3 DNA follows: TGTGCTAGCAGCGAAGGTCTCGCGGGAGCGGCGAATGAGCAGTTCTTC.

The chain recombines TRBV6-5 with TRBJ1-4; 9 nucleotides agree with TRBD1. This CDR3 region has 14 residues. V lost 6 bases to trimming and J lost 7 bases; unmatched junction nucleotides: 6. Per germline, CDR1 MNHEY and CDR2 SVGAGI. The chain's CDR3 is CASRRQGGSEKLFF. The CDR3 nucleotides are TGTGCCAGCAGGAGACAGGGGGGATCTGAAAAACTGTTTTTT.

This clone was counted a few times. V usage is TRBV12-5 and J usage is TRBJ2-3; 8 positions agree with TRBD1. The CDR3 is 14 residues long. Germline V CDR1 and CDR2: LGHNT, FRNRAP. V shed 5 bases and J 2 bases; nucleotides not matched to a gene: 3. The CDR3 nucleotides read TGTGCTAGTGGTCGGACAGGGTCCACAGATACGCAGTATTTT. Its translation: CASGRTGSTDTQYF.

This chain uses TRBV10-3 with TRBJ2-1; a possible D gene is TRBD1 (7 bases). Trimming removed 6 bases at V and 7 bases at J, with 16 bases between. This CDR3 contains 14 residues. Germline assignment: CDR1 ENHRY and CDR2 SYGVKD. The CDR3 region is CAIRASRGANEQFF. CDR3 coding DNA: TGTGCCATCAGAGCTAGCAGGGGGGCAAATGAGCAGTTCTTC.

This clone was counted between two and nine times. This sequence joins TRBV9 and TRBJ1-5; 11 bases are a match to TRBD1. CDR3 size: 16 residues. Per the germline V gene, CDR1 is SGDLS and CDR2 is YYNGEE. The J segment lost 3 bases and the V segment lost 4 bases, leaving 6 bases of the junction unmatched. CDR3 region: CASSSGQGEFNQPQHF. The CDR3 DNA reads TGTGCCAGCAGCTCGGGACAGGGGGAGTTCAATCAGCCCCAGCATTTT. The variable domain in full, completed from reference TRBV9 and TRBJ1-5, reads DSGVTQTPKHLITATGQRVTLRCSPRSGDLSVYWYQQSLDQGLQFLIQYYNGEERAKGNILERFSAQQFPDLHSELNLSSLELGDSALYFCASSSGQGEFNQPQHFGDGTRLSIL.

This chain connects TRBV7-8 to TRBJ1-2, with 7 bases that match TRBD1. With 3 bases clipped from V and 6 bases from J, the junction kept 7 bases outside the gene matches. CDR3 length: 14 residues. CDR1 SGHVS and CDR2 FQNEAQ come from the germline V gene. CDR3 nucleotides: TGTGCCAGCAGCTTCACCGGGACAGCTCATGGCTACACCTTC. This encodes CASSFTGTAHGYTF.

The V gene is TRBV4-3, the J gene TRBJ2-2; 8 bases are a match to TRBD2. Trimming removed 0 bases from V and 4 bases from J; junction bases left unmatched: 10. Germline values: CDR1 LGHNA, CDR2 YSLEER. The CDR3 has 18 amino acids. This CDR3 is CASSQDHLTGGRTGELFF. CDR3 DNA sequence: TGCGCCAGCAGCCAAGACCACTTAACGGGGGGGCGCACCGGGGAGCTGTTTTTT.

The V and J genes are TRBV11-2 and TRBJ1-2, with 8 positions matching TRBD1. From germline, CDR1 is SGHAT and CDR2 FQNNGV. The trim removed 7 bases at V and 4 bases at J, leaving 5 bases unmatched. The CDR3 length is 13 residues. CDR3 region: CASIDRGPYGYTF. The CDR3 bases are TGTGCCAGCATCGACAGGGGTCCCTATGGCTACACCTTC.

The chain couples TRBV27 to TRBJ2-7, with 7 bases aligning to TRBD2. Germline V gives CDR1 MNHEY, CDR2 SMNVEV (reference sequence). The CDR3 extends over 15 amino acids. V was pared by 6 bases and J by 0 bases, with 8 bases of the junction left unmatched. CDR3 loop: CASRISGTSSYEQYF. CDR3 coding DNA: TGTGCCAGCAGGATAAGCGGGACGAGCTCCTACGAGCAGTACTTC.

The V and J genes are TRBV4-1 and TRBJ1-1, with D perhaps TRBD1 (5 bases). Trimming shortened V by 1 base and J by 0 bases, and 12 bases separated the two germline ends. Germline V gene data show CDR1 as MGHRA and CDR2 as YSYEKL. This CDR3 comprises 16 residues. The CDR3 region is CASSQVDGGMNTEAFF. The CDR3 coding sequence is TGCGCCAGCAGCCAAGTTGATGGGGGGATGAACACTGAAGCTTTCTTT.

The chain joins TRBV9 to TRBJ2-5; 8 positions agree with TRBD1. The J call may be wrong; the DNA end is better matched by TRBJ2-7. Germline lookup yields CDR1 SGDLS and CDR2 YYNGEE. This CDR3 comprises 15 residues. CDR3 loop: CASSVEAGGGYEQYF. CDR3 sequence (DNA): TGTGCCAGCAGCGTAGAGGCAGGGGGCGGGTACGAGCAGTACTTC.

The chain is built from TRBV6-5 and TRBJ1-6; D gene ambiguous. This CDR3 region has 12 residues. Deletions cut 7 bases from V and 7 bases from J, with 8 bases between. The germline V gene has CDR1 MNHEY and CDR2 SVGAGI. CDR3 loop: CASNSRNSPLHF. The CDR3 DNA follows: TGTGCCAGCAACTCCCGGAATTCACCCCTCCACTTT.

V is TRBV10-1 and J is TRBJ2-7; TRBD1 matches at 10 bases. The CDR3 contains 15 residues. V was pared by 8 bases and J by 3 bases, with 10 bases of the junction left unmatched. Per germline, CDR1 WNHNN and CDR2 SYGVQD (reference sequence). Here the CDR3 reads CASSSRDRGIYEQYF. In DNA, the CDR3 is TGCGCCAGCTCTAGCCGGGACAGGGGTATCTACGAGCAGTACTTC.

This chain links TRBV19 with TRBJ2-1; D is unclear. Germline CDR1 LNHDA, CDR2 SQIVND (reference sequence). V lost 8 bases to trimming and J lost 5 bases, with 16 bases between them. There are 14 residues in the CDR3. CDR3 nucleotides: TGTGCCAGTCGCTATATGGCGGAGAACAATGAGCAGTTCTTC. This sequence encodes CASRYMAENNEQFF.

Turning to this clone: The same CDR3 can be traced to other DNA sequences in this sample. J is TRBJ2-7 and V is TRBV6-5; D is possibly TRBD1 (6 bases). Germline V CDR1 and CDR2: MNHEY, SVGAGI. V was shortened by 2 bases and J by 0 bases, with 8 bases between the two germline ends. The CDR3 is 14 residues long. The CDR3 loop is CASSYVDSSYEQYF. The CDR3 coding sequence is TGTGCCAGCAGTTACGTGGACAGCTCCTACGAGCAGTACTTC.

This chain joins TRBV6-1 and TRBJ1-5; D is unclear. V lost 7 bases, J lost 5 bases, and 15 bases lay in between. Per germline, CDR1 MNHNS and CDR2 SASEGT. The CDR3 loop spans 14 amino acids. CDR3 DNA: TGTGCCAGCACCGAGGTAGGCAGCTATCAGCCCCAGCATTTT. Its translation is CASTEVGSYQPQHF.

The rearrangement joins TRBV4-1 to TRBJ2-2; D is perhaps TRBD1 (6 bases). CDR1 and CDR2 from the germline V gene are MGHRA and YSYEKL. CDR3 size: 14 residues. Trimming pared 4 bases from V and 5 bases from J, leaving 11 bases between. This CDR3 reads CASSPSRGTGELFF. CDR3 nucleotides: TGCGCCAGCAGCCCCTCTAGGGGGACCGGGGAGCTGTTTTTT.